The clone carrying this T cell receptor beta chain occurred once. Its antigen is currently unknown. Per the germline V gene, CDR1 is MNHNY and CDR2 is SVGAGI (reference sequence). CDR3 length equals 16 residues. V lost 6 bases to trimming and J lost 4 bases, with 22 bases between them. These data belong to a study of cytomegalovirus exposure and HLA in healthy donors. Overall study findings and caveats: Diagnosis of cytomegalovirus status made by the classifier reportedly showed high specificity and sensitivity.

Vbeta (60) and Jbeta (13) primers were used in the PCR. The repertoire was sequenced with immunoSEQ multiplex PCR; TCRdb's copy has only in-frame clones and lacks some. The sample lists approximately 160,000 clones, approximately 77% seen once, with 7% to 9% in the top ten. V and J are TRBV6-6 and TRBJ2-7; possible D gene TRBD2, 7 bases. The sequencing sample was made of PBMCs. The TCR sequence derives from a male donor in good health and CMV-seropositive. This CDR3 reads CASSKQGGGLRYEQYF. CDR3 in DNA: TGTGCCAGCAGCAAACAAGGGGGGGGCCTTAGGTACGAGCAGTACTTC.